The 7 T cell receptor beta chains listed next were all sequenced from one sample in a study of identical twins. TCRdb re-analysed the 5' RACE reads in MiXCR, keeping a single row per CDR3 protein. The repertoire has some 1,700,000 distinct CDR3 sequences, about 31% of them found once; the top ten carry about 0.27%. The source material was cord blood. The receptors were sampled from a newborn girl in good health.

V and J are TRBV2 and TRBJ2-2; 7 bases are shared with TRBD2. The trim removed 6 bases at V and 4 bases at J, leaving 11 bases unmatched. Germline loops: CDR1 SNHLY, CDR2 FYNNEI. The CDR3 covers 16 residues. The CDR3 spells CASRRKVLAVTGELFF. The CDR3 region has the DNA TGTGCCAGCAGAAGGAAGGTCCTAGCGGTCACCGGGGAGCTGTTTTTT. The variable domain in full, completed from reference TRBV2 and TRBJ2-2, reads EPEVTQTPSHQVTQMGQEVILRCVPISNHLYFYWYRQILGQKVEFLVSFYNNEISEKSEIFDDQFSVERPDGSNFTLKIRSTKLEDSAMYFCASRRKVLAVTGELFFGEGSRLTVL.

The rearrangement joins TRBV20-1 to TRBJ2-1, with a possible D match to TRBD1 (6 bases). The tail of the sequence fits TRBJ2-7 better, so the J call may be wrong. Germline CDR1 and CDR2: DFQATT and SNEGSKA (reference sequence). The CDR3 contains 15 residues. As DNA, the CDR3 is TGCAGTGCTAGAGAAGGCAGGGGTACCTACAATGAGCAGTACTTC. It specifies CSAREGRGTYNEQYF.

V gene TRBV18 combines with J gene TRBJ1-1; TRBD1 is a possible D gene (6 bases). Trimming cost V 3 bases and J 2 bases, with 10 bases left between them. This CDR3 contains 14 residues. Germline assignment: CDR1 KGHSH and CDR2 LQKENI. DNA for the CDR3: TGTGCCAGCTCACCCTACAGGGACAACACTGAAGCTTTCTTT. This sequence encodes CASSPYRDNTEAFF.

This clonotype was picked up a small number of times. CDR3 amino acids: CASSLNPRGDGYTF. The CDR3 DNA reads TGCGCCAGCAGCCTTAATCCTCGGGGAGATGGCTACACCTTC. The chain has TRBV4-1 and TRBJ1-2; no definite D call. CDR3 length: 14 residues. The germline V gene encodes CDR1 MGHRA and CDR2 YSYEKL. Between the trimmed V and J ends, which lost 4 bases and 6 bases, there was a span of 15 bases.

Note on this clonotype: A junction end diverges from the germline sequence, so it may reflect a read error. V is TRBV4-1 and J is TRBJ1-2; 8 bases align to TRBD1. The CDR3 sequence is 15 residues long. Germline CDR1 is MGHRA and CDR2 is YSYEKL. CDR3 in DNA: TGCGCCAGCAGCCAAGGAGGGGGCAGGGGGCATGGCTGCACCTTC. This sequence encodes CASSQGGGRGHGCTF.

The sample holds a few counts of this clonotype. The chain links TRBV5-1 to TRBJ1-6; 7 bases are shared with TRBD1. V lost 4 bases and J lost 5; bases outside the gene matches: 6. This CDR3 spans 15 amino acids. Germline CDR1 SGHRS, CDR2 YFSETQ. The CDR3, as DNA: TGCGCCAGCAGCCGCCGGGGACAGAATAATTCACCCCTCCACTTT. It encodes CASSRRGQNNSPLHF.

V gene TRBV10-3 combines with J gene TRBJ2-4; 11 bases agree with TRBD2. Trimming took 6 bases from V and 13 from J; bases not matched to a gene: 17. Germline V lookup: CDR1 ENHRY, CDR2 SYGVKD. The CDR3 is 16 amino acids. The CDR3 bases are TGTGCCATCAGGTCCGCGGGTCTAGCGGGAGGAGGGGAGCAGTACTTC. Encoded protein: CAIRSAGLAGGGEQYF.